There are many counts of the clone carrying this TCR beta chain. The V gene lost 7 bases and the J gene lost 5 bases, with 14 bases spanning the gap. Per germline, CDR1 SNHLY and CDR2 FYNNEI. The CDR3 covers 13 residues. All patients were treatment-naive before thyroid surgery. This entry is derived from a study of metastatic and nonmetastatic thyroid tumors. Via MiXCR, TCRdb re-called the PCR reads. The table shows fewer than 70,000 clones, with 30% occurring only once. This TCR was sampled from a female donor with papillary thyroid cancer or a benign thyroid nodule (not recorded which). Some clones in this sample may be carry-over from other donors' samples. The rearrangement joins TRBV2 to TRBJ1-1; D unresolved. Sequences were obtained from blood. The CDR3 loop is CASKDRQETEAFF. DNA of the CDR3: TGTGCCAGCAAGGACCGGCAGGAGACTGAAGCTTTCTTT.